Detailed here is one T cell receptor beta chain. The data originate from a study of identical twins. Unmatched junction bases numbered 8, after V lost 4 bases and J lost 3 bases. CDR3 length equals 16 residues. TCRdb recomputed calls from the 5' RACE reads with MiXCR, one row per CDR3 protein. The table shows roughly 480,000 distinct CDR3 sequences, with approximately 24% occurring only once. These data were also filed under a second study, of T cells expressing NK-cell markers. This second report adds: Seven of the eight sequenced donors were HCMV-seropositive; one was seronegative.

The clonotype originates from a woman in her late teens or twenties in good health. Sequenced sample: CD4+ T cells sorted from blood. The gene calls are TRBV12-3 or TRBV12-4 and TRBJ2-1, with 8 bases aligning to TRBD1. CDR3 nucleotides: TGTGCCAGCAGTTGGGTAGGACAGGGAGGCTACAATGAGCAGTTCTTC. The encoded protein is CASSWVGQGGYNEQFF.